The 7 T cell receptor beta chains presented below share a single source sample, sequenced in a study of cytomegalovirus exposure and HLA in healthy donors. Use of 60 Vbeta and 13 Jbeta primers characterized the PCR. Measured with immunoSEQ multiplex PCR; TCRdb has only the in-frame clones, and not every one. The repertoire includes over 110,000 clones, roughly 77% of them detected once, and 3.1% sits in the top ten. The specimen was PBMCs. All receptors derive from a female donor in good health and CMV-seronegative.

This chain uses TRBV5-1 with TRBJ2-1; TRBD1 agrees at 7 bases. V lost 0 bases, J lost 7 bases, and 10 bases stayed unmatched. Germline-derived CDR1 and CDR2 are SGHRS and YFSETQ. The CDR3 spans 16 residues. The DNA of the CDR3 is TGCGCCAGCAGCTTGGGGGACAGTTGGCAGGGGAATGAGCAGTTCTTC. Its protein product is CASSLGDSWQGNEQFF.

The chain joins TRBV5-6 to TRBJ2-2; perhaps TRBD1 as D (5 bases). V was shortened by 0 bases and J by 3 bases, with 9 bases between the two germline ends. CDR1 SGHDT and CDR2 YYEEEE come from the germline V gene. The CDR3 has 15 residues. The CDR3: CASSLGQLYTGELFF. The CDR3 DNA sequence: TGTGCCAGCAGCTTGGGACAGTTATACACCGGGGAGCTGTTTTTT.

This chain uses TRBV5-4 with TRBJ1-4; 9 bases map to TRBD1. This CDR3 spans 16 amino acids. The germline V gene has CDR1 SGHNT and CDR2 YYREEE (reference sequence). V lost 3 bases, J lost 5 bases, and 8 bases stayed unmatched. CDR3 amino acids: CASSSERTGANEKLFF. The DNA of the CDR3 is TGTGCCAGCAGCTCGGAAAGGACAGGGGCCAATGAAAAACTGTTTTTT. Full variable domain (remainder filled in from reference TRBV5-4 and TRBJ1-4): ETGVTQSPTHLIKTRGQQVTLRCSSQSGHNTVSWYQQALGQGPQFIFQYYREEENGRGNFPPRFSGLQFPNYSSELNVNALELDDSALYLCASSSERTGANEKLFFGSGTQLSVL.

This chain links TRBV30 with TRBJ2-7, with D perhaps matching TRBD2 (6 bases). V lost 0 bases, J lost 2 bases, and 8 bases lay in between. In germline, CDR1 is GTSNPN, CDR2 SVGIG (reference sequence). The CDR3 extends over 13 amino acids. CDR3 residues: CAWSVTGAYEQYF. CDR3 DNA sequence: TGTGCCTGGAGTGTAACGGGAGCCTACGAGCAGTACTTC.

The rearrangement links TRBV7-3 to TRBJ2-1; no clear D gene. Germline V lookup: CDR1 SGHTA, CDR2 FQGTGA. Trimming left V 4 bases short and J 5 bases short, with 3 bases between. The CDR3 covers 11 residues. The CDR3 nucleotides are TGTGCCAGCAGCTCAAACAATGAGCAGTTCTTC. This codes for CASSSNNEQFF.

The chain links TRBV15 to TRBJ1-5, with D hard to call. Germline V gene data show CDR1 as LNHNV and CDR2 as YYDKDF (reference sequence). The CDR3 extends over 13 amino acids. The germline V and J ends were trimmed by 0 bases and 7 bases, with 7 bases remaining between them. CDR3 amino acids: CATSRDEAQPQHF. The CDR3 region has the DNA TGTGCCACCAGCAGAGATGAGGCCCAGCCCCAGCATTTT.

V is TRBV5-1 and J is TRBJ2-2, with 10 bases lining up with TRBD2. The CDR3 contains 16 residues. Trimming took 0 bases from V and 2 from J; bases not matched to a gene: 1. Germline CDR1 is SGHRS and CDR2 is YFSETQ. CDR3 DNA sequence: TGCGCCAGCAGCTTGGAACTAGCGGGAAACACCGGGGAGCTGTTTTTT. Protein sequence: CASSLELAGNTGELFF.